This is a list of T cell receptor beta chains from one sample in a study of T cell responses to AZD1222 COVID-19 vaccine. Libraries were prepared by immunoSEQ multiplex PCR; TCRdb keeps only in-frame clonotypes and omits some of them. Here the sample spans approximately 150,000 clones, around 94% being singletons. Sequencing used peripheral blood, obtained after recovery from COVID-19. Source of these receptors: an adult who had recovered from COVID-19. Both conserved end residues are part of each CDR3. The D gene is left open where the match is weak. Some rows have no size entry. The others give once, few or many, or a class for an expanded clone.

V gene	D gene	clone size	J gene	CDR3 DNA	CDR3 protein
TRBV5-1	TRBD2	.	TRBJ2-2	TGCGCCAGCAGCTCGGCGACTAGCGGGGACGGGGAGCTGTTTTTT	CASSSATSGDGELFF
TRBV7-8	.	once	TRBJ1-1	TGTGCCAGCAGCTTTCGCATGGAGGCAACTGAAGCTTTCTTT	CASSFRMEATEAFF
TRBV5-1	.	.	TRBJ2-2	TGCGCCAGCAGCTTCGGGGCAGGAAACACCGGGGAGCTGTTTTTT	CASSFGAGNTGELFF
TRBV9	.	.	TRBJ1-3	TGTGCCAGCAGCGATCGGGAAAACACCATATATTTT	CASSDRENTIYF
TRBV5-1	.	.	TRBJ2-3	TGCGCCAGCAGCTTGGAGGGGGTGAGCAGAGATACGCAGTATTTT	CASSLEGVSRDTQYF
TRBV14	.	.	TRBJ2-3	TGTGCCAGCGGTTGGCGCACAGATACGCAGTATTTT	CASGWRTDTQYF
TRBV5-6	.	.	TRBJ2-4	TGTGCCAGCAGCTATCGAGGTATTCAGTACTTC	CASSYRGIQYF
TRBV28	.	.	TRBJ2-5	TGTGCCAGCAGTTTATTTTTGGGGGAGACCCAGTACTTC	CASSLFLGETQYF
TRBV28	TRBD1	.	TRBJ1-6	TGTGCCAGCAGACTGACAGGGGGGGAATATAATTCACCCCTCCACTTT	CASRLTGGEYNSPLHF
TRBV9	.	once	TRBJ2-7	TGTGCCAGCAGCGTAGAGGGGGGACAGCACTACGAGCAGTACTTC	CASSVEGGQHYEQYF
TRBV5-6	TRBD2	.	TRBJ2-7	TGTGCCAGCACCCTGACTAGCGGGAGGCCCTACGAGCAGTACTTC	CASTLTSGRPYEQYF
TRBV30	.	.	TRBJ1-1	TGTGCCTGGAGTGTATGGGGCCTGGAAGGCACTGAAGCTTTCTTT	CAWSVWGLEGTEAFF
TRBV7-6	.	.	TRBJ1-5	TGTGCCAGCAGCTTAGTTAAGACAGCTTTTAGCAATCAGCCCCAGCATTTT	CASSLVKTAFSNQPQHF
TRBV5-4	TRBD1	.	TRBJ1-1	TGTGCCAGCAGCTTGGCCCGACAGGGTGAAGCTTTCTTT	CASSLARQGEAFF
TRBV18	TRBD2	.	TRBJ2-1	TGTGCCAGCTCCAGCACTGGGCCCGGGACTAGCTACAATGAGCAGTTCTTC	CASSSTGPGTSYNEQFF
TRBV5-1	.	.	TRBJ2-7	TGCGCCAGCAGCTTTCTGGGAAACTACGAGCAGTACTTC	CASSFLGNYEQYF
TRBV6-5	.	.	TRBJ1-3	TGTGCCAGCAGCAATTGGGGAAACACCATATATTTT	CASSNWGNTIYF
TRBV9	TRBD1	.	TRBJ1-5	TGTGCCAGCAGCGTAACAGGGGACGGCAATCAGCCCCAGCATTTT	CASSVTGDGNQPQHF
TRBV7-7	TRBD2	.	TRBJ2-4	TGTGCTAGCAGCTTAGCCTGGGTAGCGGGAAGGGGTATACTAGCCAAAAACATTCAGTACTTC	CASSLAWVAGRGILAKNIQYF
TRBV9	.	.	TRBJ2-3	TGTGCCAGCAGCGGGAGGGGACATTCTACAGATACGCAGTATTTT	CASSGRGHSTDTQYF
TRBV5-6	TRBD1	.	TRBJ2-7	TGTGCCAGCAGCCTCCCGGGACAGTATTACGAGCAGTACTTC	CASSLPGQYYEQYF
TRBV28	TRBD1	once	TRBJ2-7	TGTGCCAGCAGTTTATGGTCCGGGACAGGCGAAAGCTCCTACGAGCAGTACTTC	CASSLWSGTGESSYEQYF
TRBV14	TRBD1	.	TRBJ1-1	TGTGCCAGCAGCCAGGGTAGGCAGGGGGGAGAGGACACTGAAGCTTTCTTT	CASSQGRQGGEDTEAFF
TRBV10-2	TRBD2	.	TRBJ2-3	TGCGCCTGCGGGAGTTCGCCAGATACGCAGTATTTT	CACGSSPDTQYF
TRBV28	.	.	TRBJ1-1	TGTGCCAGCTCCTTCCCGGGGGAGACTGAAGCTTTCTTT	CASSFPGETEAFF
TRBV5-8	TRBD2	.	TRBJ2-7	TGTGCCAGCAGCCCCCACCTGAGCGGGAGGGAGTACGAGCAGTACTTC	CASSPHLSGREYEQYF
TRBV6-4	TRBD1	few	TRBJ2-2	TGTGCCAGCAGTGAGACAGGGGGGTCGACCGGGGAGCTGTTTTTT	CASSETGGSTGELFF
TRBV11-2	.	.	TRBJ1-5	TGTGCCAGCAGCTTAGTAGGGGACGATCAGCCCCAGCATTTT	CASSLVGDDQPQHF
TRBV5-1	.	.	TRBJ1-1	TGCGCCAGCAGCTTGTCTAACCCCGCGGTGAACACTGAAGCTTTCTTT	CASSLSNPAVNTEAFF
TRBV10-2	.	.	TRBJ1-5	TGCGCCAGCAGAGGTGGCAGCTATAGCAATCAGCCCCAGCATTTT	CASRGGSYSNQPQHF
TRBV19	.	.	TRBJ1-3	TGTGCCAGTAGTATACTGGCGGCGAACTCTGGAAACACCATATATTTT	CASSILAANSGNTIYF
TRBV10-3	.	.	TRBJ2-2	TGTGCCATCAGTGAGTTTGCGACGCCGAACACCGGGGAGCTGTTTTTT	CAISEFATPNTGELFF
TRBV7-8	.	.	TRBJ1-4	TGTGCCAGCAGCTTAGATTCGGGACGCGAAAAACTGTTTTTT	CASSLDSGREKLFF
TRBV4-2	TRBD1	.	TRBJ1-5	TGTGCCAGCAGCCAAGAAGCGGACAGGGAACAGCCCCAGCATTTT	CASSQEADREQPQHF
TRBV2	.	.	TRBJ1-5	TGTGCCAGCAGTGAAGGTGGTCGCCGGTCGGAGCAGCCCCAGCATTTT	CASSEGGRRSEQPQHF
TRBV3-1/TRBV3-2	TRBD2	.	TRBJ2-7	TGTGCCAGCAGCCAAGATCGTACGGGGCTAGCGGGATCCTACGAGCAGTACTTC	CASSQDRTGLAGSYEQYF
TRBV29-1	.	.	TRBJ2-7	TGCAGCGTTGCCCAAGGGACTGGCGTGCAGTACTTC	CSVAQGTGVQYF
TRBV28	TRBD1	.	TRBJ1-2	TGTGCCAGCAATCCCAGGACAGGACGGGCTAACTATGGCTACACCTTC	CASNPRTGRANYGYTF
TRBV7-9	TRBD1	.	TRBJ2-1	TGTGCCAGCAGGACTCCCGGGACAGACAATGAGCAGTTCTTC	CASRTPGTDNEQFF
TRBV5-1	TRBD1	once	TRBJ2-7	TGCGCCAGCAGCTCTCTACCCGGGACAGGAACCGACGAGCAGTACTTC	CASSSLPGTGTDEQYF
TRBV4-2	.	.	TRBJ2-2	TGTGCCAGCAGCCAAGAGTTGGGGAAGTTCAGGTCGAACACCGGGGAGCTGTTTTTT	CASSQELGKFRSNTGELFF
TRBV9	.	.	TRBJ2-3	TGTGCCAGCAGCCGACCCTCTTTCCCCACAGATACGCAGTATTTT	CASSRPSFPTDTQYF
TRBV7-2	TRBD1	few	TRBJ2-5	TGTGCCAGCAGAAGGACAGGTAGTGAGACCCAGTACTTC	CASRRTGSETQYF
TRBV11-2	TRBD2	.	TRBJ2-1	TGTGCCAGCAGCTTAGGTACGCGGGGGGGCTACAATGAGCAGTTCTTC	CASSLGTRGGYNEQFF
TRBV28	TRBD1	.	TRBJ1-5	TGTGCCAGCAGTTTATTTCAATATCTCGACAGGGCGTCCGGAGATCAGCCCCAGCATTTT	CASSLFQYLDRASGDQPQHF
TRBV3-1/TRBV3-2	.	.	TRBJ2-1	TGTGCCAGCAGCCTCCTGGGGAGCTCCTACAATGAGCAGTTCTTC	CASSLLGSSYNEQFF
TRBV3-1/TRBV3-2	.	.	TRBJ2-7	TGTGCCAGCAGCCAAGCGGGGGCCCCACTAGAGGAGCAGTACTTC	CASSQAGAPLEEQYF
TRBV15	TRBD1	.	TRBJ1-4	TGTGCCACCAGCGAACAGGGGTTTAATGAAAAACTGTTTTTT	CATSEQGFNEKLFF
TRBV5-1	.	.	TRBJ1-1	TGCGCCAGCAGCTTGGTGACAGAGGAGAACACTGAAGCTTTCTTT	CASSLVTEENTEAFF
TRBV10-3	.	.	TRBJ2-7	TGTGCCACCCACCAGGGTCTTAGTTCCTACGAGCAGTACTTC	CATHQGLSSYEQYF
TRBV5-1	TRBD1	.	TRBJ1-2	TGCGCCAGCAGTCGTGTCGGACAGGAGAACTATGGCTACACCTTC	CASSRVGQENYGYTF
TRBV10-3	TRBD2	.	TRBJ2-3	TGTGCCATCGGGCGGGAGGAGGCAGATACGCAGTATTTT	CAIGREEADTQYF
TRBV6-5	TRBD1	.	TRBJ1-2	TGTGCCAGCAGTCCCCATGGACAGGGCGGATATGGCTACACCTTC	CASSPHGQGGYGYTF
TRBV19	TRBD1	.	TRBJ1-1	TGTGCCAGTACCCTCGACAGGGCGGTGACTGAAGCTTTCTTT	CASTLDRAVTEAFF
TRBV5-1	.	.	TRBJ1-1	TGCGCCAGCAGCTTGGGGCCCGGGACCGAAGCTTTCTTT	CASSLGPGTEAFF
TRBV28	TRBD2	.	TRBJ2-5	TGTGCCAGCAGTATCCCCTCCCCCGGGGGAGGGCTAGAGACCCAGTACTTC	CASSIPSPGGGLETQYF
TRBV5-1	.	.	TRBJ2-2	TGCGCCAGCACCTTGGGAACAGCTTCCACCGGGGAGCTGTTTTTT	CASTLGTASTGELFF
TRBV6-5	.	.	TRBJ1-5	TGTGCCAGCAGTTACTCGTCCCCAAATCAGCCCCAGCATTTT	CASSYSSPNQPQHF